This TCR beta chain was retrieved from a study of CD8+CD57+ T cells in acquired aplastic anemia. The overall study: When averaged, DNA from sorted CD4+ and CD8+ cells came to approximately 3.2 ug. Findings of the study overall: Patients and controls turned out to have roughly 29 CD8+ CDR3 sequences in common. For CD8+ Simpson's diversity, patients and controls showed no significant difference.

This clonotype was recorded many times. Its antigen is currently unknown. Both TCR beta VDJ combination and CDR3 sequence profiling were carried out. Genomic DNA was the template for this profiling. TCRdb fed the reads into MiXCR, producing one record per CDR3 protein. The sample carries fewer than 200,000 distinct CDR3 sequences, 45% to 55% recorded once. The V and J ends lost 9 bases and 7 bases respectively, with 18 bases between them. Germline CDR1 LNHDA, CDR2 SQIVND (reference sequence). The CDR3 contains 13 residues. In patients chosen for sequencing, flow cytometry had shown CD8+CD57+ cell expansion. Among the patients, none had received any therapy at the time of blood sampling.

The V and J genes are TRBV19 and TRBJ2-5; D may be TRBD2 (5 bases). The specimen was sorted CD4+, CD8+, or CD8+CD57+ T cells (not recorded which) from PBMCs. This TCR was sampled from a human donor with aplastic anemia. CDR3 in amino acids: CASPGEGGPTQYF. The CDR3 DNA reads as TGTGCCAGCCCGGGTGAGGGTGGGCCGACCCAGTACTTC.